This entry lists 13 T cell receptor beta chains sequenced from one sample in a study of T cell clonality in common variable immunodeficiency. The repertoire was sequenced with immunoSEQ multiplex PCR; TCRdb's copy has only in-frame clones and lacks some. The sample contains about 43,000 clones, none of them singletons. What was sequenced was peripheral blood mononuclear cells. These receptors all come from a person aged 18 to 70 in good health.

This clone came up many times. The read halts 3 residues ahead of the CDR3 end, with the missing end drawn from the germline J gene. V gene TRBV30 combines with J gene TRBJ1-2, with D hard to call. The CDR3 has 11 amino acids. With 5 bases removed from V and 4 bases from J, the gap between germline ends came to 8 bases. The V gene's germline CDR1 is GTSNPN and CDR2 SVGIG (reference sequence). The CDR3 DNA, read in part, is TGTGCCTGGGGTAGATCCTATGGC. It is translated as CAWGRSYG. The full CDR3 reads CAWGRSYGYTF.

In its sample, this clone was seen many times. The read falls 3 residues short of the CDR3 end, and the missing part is taken from the germline J gene. This chain links TRBV19 with TRBJ1-5; D is ambiguous. Germline V gene sequence: CDR1 LNHDA, CDR2 SQIVND (reference sequence). The CDR3 extends over 14 amino acids. Trimming left V 7 bases short and J 2 bases short, with 12 bases between. CDR3 sequence: CASTGLTGNQPQHF. The CDR3 bases that were read are TGTGCCAGTACAGGTTTAACGGGCAATCAGCCC.

This clone was observed at least ten times. The read is 3 residues too short to cover the CDR3 end, so that end is filled in from the germline J gene. The rearrangement uses TRBV6-2 or TRBV6-3 and TRBJ2-2, with 9 bases identical to TRBD1. Germline CDR1 is MNHEY and CDR2 is SVGEGT. V lost 7 bases, J lost 9 bases, and 15 bases stayed unmatched. This CDR3 region has 16 residues. CDR3 in amino acids: CASTASGTGPRRELFF. CDR3 DNA, as far as it was read: TGTGCCAGCACAGCCTCCGGGACAGGGCCCCGCCGGGAG.

This clone was seen at least ten times. The read ends 3 residues before the CDR3 terminus; that terminus is restored from the germline J gene. The chain joins TRBV7-8 to TRBJ2-1; D may be TRBD1 (5 bases). From germline, CDR1 is SGHVS and CDR2 FQNEAQ. This CDR3 is built from 14 residues. Trimming left V 5 bases short and J 3 bases short, with 11 bases between. CDR3 residues: CASSPGRGYNEQFF. The sequenced part of the CDR3 DNA is TGTGCCAGCAGCCCCGGAAGGGGCTACAATGAG.

In this sample, this clone turned up a few times. From the germline J gene comes the end of the CDR3, since the read stops 3 residues before it. The chain joins TRBV7-2 to TRBJ2-3, with 8 bases fitting TRBD2. V lost 6 bases to trimming and J lost 3 bases; unmatched junction nucleotides: 8. The CDR3 sequence is 15 residues long. Per the germline V gene, CDR1 is SGHTA and CDR2 is FQGNSA. The part of the CDR3 DNA that was read is TGTGCCAGCAGGTTGGCGGGGGGCGGAACAGATACG. Protein product: CASRLAGGGTDT. The complete CDR3 sequence is CASRLAGGGTDTQYF.

In its sample, this clone was seen many times. The read is 3 residues too short to cover the CDR3 end, so that end is filled in from the germline J gene. The chain carries TRBV2 and TRBJ2-3; 16 nucleotides align to TRBD2. Germline CDR1 SNHLY, CDR2 FYNNEI. The CDR3 is made up of 17 amino acids. The ends lost 4 bases at V and 5 bases at J; junction bases unmatched: 6. The sequenced part of the CDR3 DNA is TGTGCCAGCAGTGTTTTTGGGACTAGCGGGAGGGGAGATACG. Protein sequence: CASSVFGTSGRGDT. The CDR3 in its entirety is CASSVFGTSGRGDTQYF.

In this sample, this clone turned up many times. The read ends 3 residues early relative to the CDR3; the germline J gene fills the gap. V gene TRBV13 combines with J gene TRBJ2-3, with 10 bases that match TRBD2. Germline assignment: CDR1 PRHDT and CDR2 FYEKMQ (reference sequence). Losses at the gene ends were 9 bases for V and 6 bases for J; bases not matched to a gene: 9. This CDR3 comprises 14 residues. The CDR3 spells CASLELAGDDTQYF. The sequenced part of the CDR3 DNA is TGTGCCAGTTTGGAGCTAGCGGGAGATGATACG.

There are many counts of this clone. CDR3 in amino acids: CATSRDRREETQYF. CDR3 DNA, as far as it was read: TGTGCCACCAGCAGGGACAGGAGGGAAGAGACG. The J gene is TRBJ2-3, the V gene TRBV15; D perhaps matches TRBD1 (7 bases). The read is 3 residues too short to cover the CDR3 end, so that end is filled in from the germline J gene. Germline CDR1 LNHNV, CDR2 YYDKDF (reference sequence). The CDR3 loop spans 14 amino acids.

This clone was seen repeatedly, ten times or more. Read data end 3 residues before the CDR3 end; the end is taken from the germline J gene. This chain links TRBV7-2 with TRBJ1-2; D gene uncertain. CDR1 and CDR2 (germline): SGHTA, FQGNSA. V lost 1 base, J lost 4 bases, and 10 bases lay in between. This CDR3 has 14 amino acids. The chain's CDR3 is CASSLVTGSYGYTF. The sequenced CDR3 bases are TGTGCCAGCAGCTTAGTGACGGGGAGCTATGGC.

This clone has a count of ten or more. Read sequence stops 3 residues before the CDR3 end, and the germline J gene provides the missing end. The rearrangement links TRBV7-9 to TRBJ2-5; D uncertain. V lost 5 bases, J lost 2 bases, and 12 bases lay in between. CDR1 SEHNR and CDR2 FQNEAQ come from the germline V gene (reference sequence). The CDR3 has 14 residues. The CDR3 spells CASSLRETQETQYF. The CDR3 DNA, read in part, is TGTGCCAGCAGCCTCAGAGAGACTCAAGAGACC.

This clone was observed many times. The CDR3 DNA, read in part, is TGTGCCACCAGCAGGGACAGGGGCGAG. Translation: CATSRDRGE. In full, the CDR3 reads CATSRDRGEQYF. The J gene is TRBJ2-7, the V gene TRBV15, with 9 bases identical to TRBD1. The CDR3 extends 3 residues past the end of the read, so its final part is completed from the germline J gene. The CDR3 sequence is 12 residues long. The germline V gene has CDR1 LNHNV and CDR2 YYDKDF (reference sequence). V shed 3 bases and J 6 bases; nucleotides not matched to a gene: 0.

This clone was recorded at least ten times. The missing CDR3 end, 3 residues past where the read stops, is filled in from the germline J gene. The chain carries TRBV5-1 and TRBJ2-1, with D tentatively TRBD2 (7 bases). Trimming stripped 3 bases from V and 9 bases from J, with 22 bases between. Germline V lookup: CDR1 SGHRS, CDR2 YFSETQ. The CDR3 is 16 residues long. The DNA read from the CDR3 is TGCGCCAGCAGCTCCGGTGGGGGGGGCACTTCGGGTGAG. Its protein is CASSSGGGGTSGE. The CDR3 in full is CASSSGGGGTSGEQFF. Using reference TRBV5-1 and TRBJ2-1 for the parts outside the CDR3, the full variable domain is KAGVTQTPRYLIKTRGQQVTLSCSPISGHRSVSWYQQTPGQGLQFLFEYFSETQRNKGNFPGRFSGRQFSNSRSEMNVSTLELGDSALYLCASSSGGGGTSGEQFFGPGTRLTVL.

This clone was seen at least ten times. The read terminates 3 residues before the CDR3 end, so the remaining end is supplied by the germline J gene. This chain joins TRBV20-1 and TRBJ2-7; D might be TRBD2 (6 bases). Germline V gives CDR1 DFQATT, CDR2 SNEGSKA (reference sequence). Trimming stripped 1 base from V and 3 bases from J, with 16 bases between. The CDR3 runs 15 residues. The CDR3 DNA, read in part, is TGCAGTGCTAGAGTGCGGCAGGGAGGAGGCTACGAG. Translation gives CSARVRQGGGYE. The entire CDR3 protein reads CSARVRQGGGYEQYF.